This TCR beta chain was sequenced for a study of shared clonotypes between healthy human individuals (dated by TCRdb to about 2020). Regarding the research as a whole: The cohort comprised two women and a few men aged 18 to 49 years. For each donor, three plates each were used for CD4 naive and CD4 memory, two plates were used for CD8 naive, and one plate was used for CD8 memory. Blood TCR repertoires of about five healthy adults were deeply sequenced to estimate repertoire size and the extent of clonotype sharing between individuals. Different laboratories and diverse techniques were used to prepare libraries and sequence TCR repertoires, to increase sequencing depth and limit assay-specific biases. Per donor, leukapheresis produced somewhere between about 0.94 and 8.9 billion PBMCs.

Broader findings and caveats from the paper: Sampling was restricted to blood, and TCR repertoires in tissue are likely to differ from TCR repertoires in blood. Across a handful of donors, approximately 5% of naive CD4, approximately 3.5% of naive CD8, under 2.5% of memory CD4, and approximately 0.42% of memory CD8 clonotypes were shared. Pairwise subsampling indicated that sequencing depth was expected to affect the degree of clonotype sharing among donors. Because the study included a small number of donors, the genetic and exposure-history diversity represented was limited. Naive subsets generally had larger estimated clonotype richness than memory subsets did. Even with the large sequencing depth, rarefaction of the sorted-subset datasets indicated that sequencing was incomplete. Clonotypes shared by all four sorted-subset donors showed higher generation probabilities than non-shared clonotypes.

V is pared back by 5 bases and J by 0 bases, with 14 bases lying between the germline termini. From the cysteine through the phenylalanine, the CDR3 covers 15 amino acids. Here the CDR3 DNA is all that survives: 45 bases in frame from base 1. From a lookup of the germline V gene, CDR1 and CDR2 are SGHTA and FQGNSA. TCR CDR3 regions were amplified from genomic DNA by multiplex PCR using the deep immunoSEQ assay. Extracted genomic DNA from each cell subset was distributed evenly across all wells of several immunoSEQ 96-well plates, and each plate was treated as a replicate. For sorted subsets, approximately 200 ng of genomic DNA, equivalent to 25,000 to 35,000 T cell genomes, went into each replicate PCR. Purified libraries were measured with a Qubit 3.0 fluorometer, size-checked on a Bioanalyzer 2100, and measured again with the KAPA Library Quantification kit. A separate single-read 150-cycle Illumina NextSeq 550 flow cell was used to sequence each immunoSEQ 96-well plate. The paper's processing steps were these. The immunoSEQ output contained only junctional sequences without quality scores, so filtering could not match that applied to full-length reads. Sequences were annotated with PyIR, a Python wrapper for IgBLAST v1.9, and V/J genes and CDR3 were assigned using IMGT germline references. Reads were filtered out if the reads had weak V/J assignments (E-value above 1e-6), no CDR3, stop codons, out-of-frame junctions, or ambiguous translated residues. V3J clonotypes were defined by identical inferred V gene, J gene, and CDR3 amino acid sequence. Percentage overlap between repertoires was calculated by dividing the number of shared unique clonotypes by the size of the smaller repertoire. Three approaches were used to assess repertoire richness: RTK rarefaction, the Chao1 estimator, and Recon v2.1 estimates of unobserved clonotypes. OLGA was used to compute generation probabilities for all TCRbeta clonotypes that the gDNA method yielded from a handful of donors. TCRdb stores this immuneACCESS table with in-frame sequences only. Part of the clones is absent; in the studies checked, under half of the shortfall reflects unresolved V genes, and no reason is known for the rest. V and J calls and clone size are as listed in that table; D and trimming were resolved from the DNA. The sample data list a few million clones, and around 94% of these were observed just once. Over 0.12% of the sample is held by the ten biggest clonotypes.

Note on this clone: Its recognized antigen is unknown. Per-base quality was not reported, and no clone a single base away is much larger than it.

The donors were healthy, HIV-negative adults with no recently reported acute infections or vaccinations. Every donor was a Caucasian adult residing in Nashville, Tennessee, USA. CD4+ T cells were enriched by magnetic negative selection; naive cells were then positively selected on CD45RA, and the negative fraction formed the memory subset. After blood collection by leukapheresis, PBMCs were isolated using Ficoll-Histopaque density gradient centrifugation and then cryopreserved in the vapor phase of liquid nitrogen. Analytical flow cytometry was used to check the purity and quantity of each magnetically sorted T cell population. Each sorted fraction had its genomic DNA isolated and then quantified by UV absorbance on a Nanodrop 2000c.

The sequence derives from a man between 18 and 35 years old in good health. Source material: naive CD4+ T cells sorted from blood. In light of the paper, this sample's cell subset or site label describes: CD45RA+ positively selected. The receptor chain draws on TRBV7-2 and TRBJ2-7; the D call could be TRBD1 or TRBD2, with each sharing 5 bases. The sequenced DNA: TGTGCCAGCAGCCGACCGGGACGGGACTCCTACGAGCAGTACTTC. This yields the protein CASSRPGRDSYEQYF.